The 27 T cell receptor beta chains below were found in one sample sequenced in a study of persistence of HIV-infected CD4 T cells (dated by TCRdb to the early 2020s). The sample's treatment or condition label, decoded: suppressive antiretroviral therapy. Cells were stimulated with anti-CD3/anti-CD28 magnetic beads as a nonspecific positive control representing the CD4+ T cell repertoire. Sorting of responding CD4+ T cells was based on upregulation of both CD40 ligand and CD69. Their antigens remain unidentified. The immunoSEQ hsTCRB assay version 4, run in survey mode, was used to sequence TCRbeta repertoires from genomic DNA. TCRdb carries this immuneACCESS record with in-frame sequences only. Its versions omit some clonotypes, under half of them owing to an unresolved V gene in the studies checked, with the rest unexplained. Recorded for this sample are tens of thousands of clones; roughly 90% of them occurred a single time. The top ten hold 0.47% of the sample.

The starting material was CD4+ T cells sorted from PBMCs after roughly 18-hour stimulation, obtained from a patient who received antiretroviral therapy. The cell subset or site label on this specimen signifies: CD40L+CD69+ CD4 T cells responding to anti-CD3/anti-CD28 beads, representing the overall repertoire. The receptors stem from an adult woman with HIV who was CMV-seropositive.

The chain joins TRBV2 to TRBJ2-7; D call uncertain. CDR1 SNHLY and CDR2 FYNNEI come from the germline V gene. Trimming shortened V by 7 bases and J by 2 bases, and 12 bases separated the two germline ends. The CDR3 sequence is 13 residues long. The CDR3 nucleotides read TGTGCCAGCAACAAGGATCCTCCCTACGAGCAGTACGTC. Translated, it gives CASNKDPPYEQYV.

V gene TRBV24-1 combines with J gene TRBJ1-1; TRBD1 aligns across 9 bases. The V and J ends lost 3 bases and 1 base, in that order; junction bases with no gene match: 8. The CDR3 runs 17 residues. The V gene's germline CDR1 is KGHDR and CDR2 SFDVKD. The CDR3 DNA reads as TGTGCCACCAGTGATAAAACAGGGGGCCTTGGGAACACTGAAGCTTTCTTT. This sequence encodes CATSDKTGGLGNTEAFF.

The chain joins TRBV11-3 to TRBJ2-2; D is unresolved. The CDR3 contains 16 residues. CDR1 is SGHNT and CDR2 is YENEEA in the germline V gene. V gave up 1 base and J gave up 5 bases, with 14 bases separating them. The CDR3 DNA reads TGTGCCAGCAGCTTAGTATCATCTACGGAAACCGGGGAGCTGTTTTTT. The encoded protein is CASSLVSSTETGELFF.

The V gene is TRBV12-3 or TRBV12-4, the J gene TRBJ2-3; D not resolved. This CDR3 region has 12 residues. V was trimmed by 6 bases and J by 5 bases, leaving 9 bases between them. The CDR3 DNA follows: TGTGCCAGCAGCCCTTCGATAGATACGCAGTATTTT. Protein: CASSPSIDTQYF.

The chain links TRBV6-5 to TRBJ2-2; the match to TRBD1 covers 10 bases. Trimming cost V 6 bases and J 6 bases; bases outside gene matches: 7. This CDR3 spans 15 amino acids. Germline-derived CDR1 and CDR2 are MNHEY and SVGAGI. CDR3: CASSWRTGGPGELFF. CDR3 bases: TGTGCCAGCAGCTGGAGGACAGGGGGTCCCGGGGAGCTGTTTTTT.

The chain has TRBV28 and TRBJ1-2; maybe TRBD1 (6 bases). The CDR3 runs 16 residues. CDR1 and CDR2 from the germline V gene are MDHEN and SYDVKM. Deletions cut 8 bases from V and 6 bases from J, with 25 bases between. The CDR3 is CASFPLGALQYDGYTF. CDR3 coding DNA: TGTGCCAGCTTCCCCCTGGGGGCGCTACAGTATGATGGCTACACCTTC.

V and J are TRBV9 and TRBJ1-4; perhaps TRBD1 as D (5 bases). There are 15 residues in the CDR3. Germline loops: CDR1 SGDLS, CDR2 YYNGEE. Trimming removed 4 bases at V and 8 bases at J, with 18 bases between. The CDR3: CASSYSAGGDEKLFF. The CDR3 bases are TGTGCCAGCAGCTACTCAGCGGGGGGGGACGAAAAACTGTTTTTT. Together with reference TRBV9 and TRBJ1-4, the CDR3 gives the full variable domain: DSGVTQTPKHLITATGQRVTLRCSPRSGDLSVYWYQQSLDQGLQFLIQYYNGEERAKGNILERFSAQQFPDLHSELNLSSLELGDSALYFCASSYSAGGDEKLFFGSGTQLSVL.

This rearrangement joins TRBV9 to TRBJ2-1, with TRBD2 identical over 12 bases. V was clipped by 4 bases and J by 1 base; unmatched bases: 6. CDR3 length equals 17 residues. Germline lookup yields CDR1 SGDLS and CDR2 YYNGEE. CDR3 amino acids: CASSPRLAGASYNEQFF. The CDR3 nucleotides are TGTGCCAGCAGCCCCAGACTAGCGGGGGCATCCTACAATGAGCAGTTCTTC. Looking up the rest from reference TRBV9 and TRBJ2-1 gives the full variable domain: DSGVTQTPKHLITATGQRVTLRCSPRSGDLSVYWYQQSLDQGLQFLIQYYNGEERAKGNILERFSAQQFPDLHSELNLSSLELGDSALYFCASSPRLAGASYNEQFFGPGTRLTVL.

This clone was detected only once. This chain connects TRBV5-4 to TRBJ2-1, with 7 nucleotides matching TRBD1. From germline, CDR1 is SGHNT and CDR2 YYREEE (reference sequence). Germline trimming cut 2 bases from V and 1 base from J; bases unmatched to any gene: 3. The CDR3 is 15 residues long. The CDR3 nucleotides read TGTGCCAGCAGCTTTAGCAGGGGGTCCTACAATGAGCAGTTCTTC. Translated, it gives CASSFSRGSYNEQFF. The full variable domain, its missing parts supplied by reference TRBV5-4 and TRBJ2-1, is ETGVTQSPTHLIKTRGQQVTLRCSSQSGHNTVSWYQQALGQGPQFIFQYYREEENGRGNFPPRFSGLQFPNYSSELNVNALELDDSALYLCASSFSRGSYNEQFFGPGTRLTVL.

CDR3 sequence reads: CASSPQLGQGPDTQYF. CDR3 in DNA: TGTGCCAGCTCACCACAATTGGGACAGGGGCCAGATACGCAGTATTTT. The V gene is TRBV18, the J gene TRBJ2-3, with TRBD1 matching over 10 bases. CDR1 is KGHSH and CDR2 is LQKENI in the germline V gene. The CDR3 length is 16 residues. V shed 1 base, J shed 4 bases, and the junction held 5 bases outside the gene matches.

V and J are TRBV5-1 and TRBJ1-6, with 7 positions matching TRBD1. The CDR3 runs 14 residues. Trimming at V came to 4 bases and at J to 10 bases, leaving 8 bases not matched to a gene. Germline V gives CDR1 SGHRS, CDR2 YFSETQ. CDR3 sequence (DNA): TGCGCCAGCAGCATACAGACAGGGAGCTCACCCCTCCACTTT. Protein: CASSIQTGSSPLHF.

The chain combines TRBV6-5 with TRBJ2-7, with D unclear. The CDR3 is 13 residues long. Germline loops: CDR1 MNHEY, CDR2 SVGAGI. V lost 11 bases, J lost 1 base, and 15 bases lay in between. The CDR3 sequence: CASQNRPSYEQYF. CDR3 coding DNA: TGTGCCTCCCAAAACAGACCTTCCTACGAGCAGTACTTC.

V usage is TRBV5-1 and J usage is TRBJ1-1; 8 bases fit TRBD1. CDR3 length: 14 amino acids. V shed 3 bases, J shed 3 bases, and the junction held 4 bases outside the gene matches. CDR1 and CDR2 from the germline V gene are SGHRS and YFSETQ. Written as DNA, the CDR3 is TGCGCCAGCAGCTCTCGACAGGGGTACACTGAAGCTTTCTTT. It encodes CASSSRQGYTEAFF.

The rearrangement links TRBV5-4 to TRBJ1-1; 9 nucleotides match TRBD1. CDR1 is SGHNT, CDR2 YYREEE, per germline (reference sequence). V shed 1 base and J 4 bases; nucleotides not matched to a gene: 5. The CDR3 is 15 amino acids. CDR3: CASSLRTGQGTEAFF. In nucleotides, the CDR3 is TGTGCCAGCAGCTTGCGAACGGGACAGGGCACTGAAGCTTTCTTT.

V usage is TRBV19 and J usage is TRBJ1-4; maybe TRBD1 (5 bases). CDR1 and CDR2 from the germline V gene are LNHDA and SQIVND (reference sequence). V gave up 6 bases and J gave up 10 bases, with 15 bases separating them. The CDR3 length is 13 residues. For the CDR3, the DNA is TGTGCCAGTAGCATCTCCAGGGAAGGAAAACTGTTTTTT. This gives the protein CASSISREGKLFF.

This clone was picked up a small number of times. The CDR3 protein is CASSVQYGQPQHF. The CDR3, as DNA: TGTGCCAGCAGCGTACAGTACGGGCAGCCCCAGCATTTT. This chain joins TRBV7-9 and TRBJ1-5; D is ambiguous. Trimming pared 5 bases from V and 7 bases from J, leaving 12 bases between. Looked up from germline, CDR1 is SEHNR and CDR2 is FQNEAQ (reference sequence). The CDR3 totals 13 residues.

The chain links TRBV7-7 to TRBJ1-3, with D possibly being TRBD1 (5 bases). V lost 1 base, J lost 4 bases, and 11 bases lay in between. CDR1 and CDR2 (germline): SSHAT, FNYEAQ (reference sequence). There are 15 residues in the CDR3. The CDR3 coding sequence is TGTGCCAGCAGCTTAGGATCAGGGACGGGAAACACCATATATTTT. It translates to CASSLGSGTGNTIYF. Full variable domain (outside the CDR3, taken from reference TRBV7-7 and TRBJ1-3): GAGVSQSPRYKVTKRGQDVTLRCDPISSHATLYWYQQALGQGPEFLTYFNYEAQPDKSGLPSDRFSAERPEGSISTLTIQRTEQRDSAMYRCASSLGSGTGNTIYFGEGSWLTVV.

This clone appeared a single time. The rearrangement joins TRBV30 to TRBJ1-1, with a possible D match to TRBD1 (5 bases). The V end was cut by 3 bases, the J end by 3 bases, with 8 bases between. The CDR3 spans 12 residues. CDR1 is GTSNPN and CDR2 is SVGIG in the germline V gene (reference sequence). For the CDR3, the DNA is TGTGCCTGGAGCCCGGGACACACTGAAGCTTTCTTT. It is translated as CAWSPGHTEAFF.

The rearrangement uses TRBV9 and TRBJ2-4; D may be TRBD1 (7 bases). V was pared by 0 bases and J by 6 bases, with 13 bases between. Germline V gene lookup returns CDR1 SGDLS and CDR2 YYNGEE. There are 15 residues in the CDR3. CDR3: CASSVAQGGVNIQYF. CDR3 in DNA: TGTGCCAGCAGCGTAGCTCAGGGGGGTGTAAACATTCAGTACTTC.

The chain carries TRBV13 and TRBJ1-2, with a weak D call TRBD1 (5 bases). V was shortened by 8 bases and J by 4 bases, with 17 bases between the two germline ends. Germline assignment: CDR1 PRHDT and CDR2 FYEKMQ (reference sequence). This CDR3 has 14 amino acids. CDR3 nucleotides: TGTGCCAGCTCCCGGGCAGGGATGGGCTATGGCTACACCTTC. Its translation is CASSRAGMGYGYTF.

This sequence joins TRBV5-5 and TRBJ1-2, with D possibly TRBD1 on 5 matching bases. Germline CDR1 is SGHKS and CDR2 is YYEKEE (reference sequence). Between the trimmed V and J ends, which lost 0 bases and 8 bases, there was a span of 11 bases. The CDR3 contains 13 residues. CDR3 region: CASSLVTDLGYTF. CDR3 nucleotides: TGTGCCAGCAGCTTGGTGACAGACCTAGGCTACACCTTC.

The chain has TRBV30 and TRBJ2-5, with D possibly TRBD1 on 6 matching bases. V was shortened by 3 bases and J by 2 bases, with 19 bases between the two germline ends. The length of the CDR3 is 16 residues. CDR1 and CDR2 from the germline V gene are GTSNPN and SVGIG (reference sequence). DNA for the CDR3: TGTGCCTGGAGCTCAGGGGTACGGCTGGGACAAGAGACCCAGTACTTC. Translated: CAWSSGVRLGQETQYF. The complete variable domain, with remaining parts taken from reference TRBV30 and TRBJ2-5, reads SQTIHQWPATLVQPVGSPLSLECTVEGTSNPNLYWYRQAAGRGLQLLFYSVGIGQISSEVPQNLSASRPQDRQFILSSKKLLLSDSGFYLCAWSSGVRLGQETQYFGPGTRLLVL.

The CDR3 sequence is CSASPATGNTIYF. The DNA of the CDR3 is TGCAGTGCTAGTCCGGCTACTGGAAACACCATATATTTT. J is TRBJ1-3 and V is TRBV20-1; no definite D call. The CDR3 runs 13 residues. Germline lookup yields CDR1 DFQATT and CDR2 SNEGSKA (reference sequence). V lost 3 bases and J lost 2, with 8 bases in between.

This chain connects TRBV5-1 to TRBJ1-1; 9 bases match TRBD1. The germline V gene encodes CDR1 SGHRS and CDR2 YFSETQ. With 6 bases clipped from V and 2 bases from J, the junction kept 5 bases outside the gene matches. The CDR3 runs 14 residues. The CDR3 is CASNGQGINTEAFF. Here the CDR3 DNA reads TGCGCCAGCAACGGACAGGGGATAAACACTGAAGCTTTCTTT.

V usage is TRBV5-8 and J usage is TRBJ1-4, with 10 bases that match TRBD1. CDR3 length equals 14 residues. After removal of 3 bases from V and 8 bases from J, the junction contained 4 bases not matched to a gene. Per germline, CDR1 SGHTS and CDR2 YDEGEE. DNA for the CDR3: TGTGCCAGCAGCTCCCGGACAGGGGGAGAAAAACTGTTTTTT. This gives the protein CASSSRTGGEKLFF.

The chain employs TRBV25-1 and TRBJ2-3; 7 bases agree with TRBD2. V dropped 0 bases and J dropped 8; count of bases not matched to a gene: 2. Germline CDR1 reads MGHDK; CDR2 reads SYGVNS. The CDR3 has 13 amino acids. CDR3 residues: CASSEYGRGTQYF. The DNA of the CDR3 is TGTGCCAGCAGTGAATATGGGAGGGGTACGCAGTATTTT.

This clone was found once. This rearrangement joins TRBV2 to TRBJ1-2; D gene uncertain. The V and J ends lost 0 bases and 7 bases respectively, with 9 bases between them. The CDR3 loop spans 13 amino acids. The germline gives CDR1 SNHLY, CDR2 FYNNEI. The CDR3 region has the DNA TGTGCCAGCAGTGAAGCGCCCCGGTCTGGCTACACCTTC. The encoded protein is CASSEAPRSGYTF.